A selection of T cell receptor beta chains follows, all from one sample in a study of blood T cell repertoires in COVID-19. Generated by immunoSEQ multiplex PCR, the TCRdb table keeps only in-frame clones and is missing some. The sample lists approximately 210,000 clones, 88% occurring once. Input material: PBMCs or T cells enriched from blood (not recorded which). The receptors derive from a woman in her fifties or sixties with acute COVID-19. CDR3s include the opening cysteine and the closing phenylalanine or tryptophan. A D gene is named only where the DNA matches it firmly. A clone size is listed for some rows: how often the clone was seen (once, few, many), or a class if it is expanded.

CDR3nt: TGTGCCAGCTCACCAGCGGGACAGGGTCGTACCTACGAGCAGTACTTC; CDR3aa: CASSPAGQGRTYEQYF; v_gene: TRBV18; abundance: -; j_gene: TRBJ2-7; d_gene: TRBD1
CDR3nt: TGTGCCAGCAGAAACATGAACACTGAAGCTTTCTTT; CDR3aa: CASRNMNTEAFF; v_gene: TRBV3-1/TRBV3-2; abundance: few; j_gene: TRBJ1-1; d_gene: -
CDR3nt: TGTGCCAGCAGCCAGGAGGGACTAGCGGGCCCACAAGAGACCCAGTACTTC; CDR3aa: CASSQEGLAGPQETQYF; v_gene: TRBV4-2; abundance: -; j_gene: TRBJ2-5; d_gene: TRBD2
CDR3nt: TGTGCCAGCAGCCCGGCCAGACTAGCGGGAGGCACCTACAATGAGCAGTTCTTC; CDR3aa: CASSPARLAGGTYNEQFF; v_gene: TRBV7-3; abundance: -; j_gene: TRBJ2-1; d_gene: TRBD2
CDR3nt: TGTGCCAGCAGGAAAACGGACAGAAATAATTCACCCCTCCACTTT; CDR3aa: CASRKTDRNNSPLHF; v_gene: TRBV27; abundance: -; j_gene: TRBJ1-6; d_gene: -
CDR3nt: TGTGCCAGCAGTCGGACAGGTTCGGACGAGCAGTACTTC; CDR3aa: CASSRTGSDEQYF; v_gene: TRBV28; abundance: -; j_gene: TRBJ2-7; d_gene: TRBD1
CDR3nt: TGTGCCAGCAGCGAAGCCCGACAGGGGGGAATTATCGGCTACACCTTC; CDR3aa: CASSEARQGGIIGYTF; v_gene: TRBV2; abundance: -; j_gene: TRBJ1-2; d_gene: TRBD1
CDR3nt: TGTGCCAGCACCTTGACAGACTCTGGAAACACCATATATTTT; CDR3aa: CASTLTDSGNTIYF; v_gene: TRBV7-9; abundance: -; j_gene: TRBJ1-3; d_gene: -
CDR3nt: TGTGCCAGCAGCAGTACCGGGACAGGGACTGCGGCACCCCTCCACTTT; CDR3aa: CASSSTGTGTAAPLHF; v_gene: TRBV3-1/TRBV3-2; abundance: -; j_gene: TRBJ1-6; d_gene: TRBD1
CDR3nt: TGTGCCAGCAGTCTTCGGACAGGGAATCAGCCCCAGCATTTT; CDR3aa: CASSLRTGNQPQHF; v_gene: TRBV6-5; abundance: once; j_gene: TRBJ1-5; d_gene: TRBD1
CDR3nt: TGTGCCTGTAGTATTCGTTTGCGGTGGAACACTGAAGCTTTCTTT; CDR3aa: CACSIRLRWNTEAFF; v_gene: TRBV28; abundance: -; j_gene: TRBJ1-1; d_gene: -
CDR3nt: TGTGCCAGCAGCTTATCCAGGGACACTGAAGCTTTCTTT; CDR3aa: CASSLSRDTEAFF; v_gene: TRBV7-3; abundance: -; j_gene: TRBJ1-1; d_gene: -
CDR3nt: TGCGCCAGCAGCTTGAGGGGCGGGGGGAACTACGAGCAGTACTTC; CDR3aa: CASSLRGGGNYEQYF; v_gene: TRBV5-1; abundance: -; j_gene: TRBJ2-7; d_gene: TRBD2
CDR3nt: TGTGCCAGCAGCTCCGGGACTGACGCTGGCTACACCTTC; CDR3aa: CASSSGTDAGYTF; v_gene: TRBV7-2; abundance: -; j_gene: TRBJ1-2; d_gene: -
CDR3nt: TGTGCCAGCAGCGGGACGAACAGGGGATTAAGGGATGAGCAGTTCTTC; CDR3aa: CASSGTNRGLRDEQFF; v_gene: TRBV2; abundance: -; j_gene: TRBJ2-1; d_gene: TRBD1
CDR3nt: TGTGCCACCAGCAGATCCAGCGGGAGTCGGATTGTTCAGACCCAGTACTTC; CDR3aa: CATSRSSGSRIVQTQYF; v_gene: TRBV15; abundance: -; j_gene: TRBJ2-5; d_gene: TRBD2
CDR3nt: TGCGCCAGCACGTCGACAGAGAACACTGAAGCTTTCTTT; CDR3aa: CASTSTENTEAFF; v_gene: TRBV5-1; abundance: -; j_gene: TRBJ1-1; d_gene: -
CDR3nt: TGTGCCAGCAGCCAAGCGACAGGGAGTTCACCCCTCCACTTT; CDR3aa: CASSQATGSSPLHF; v_gene: TRBV3-1/TRBV3-2; abundance: -; j_gene: TRBJ1-6; d_gene: TRBD1
CDR3nt: TGTGCCAGCAGCTTATTTGGCGGGGACCCCAATGAGCAGTTCTTC; CDR3aa: CASSLFGGDPNEQFF; v_gene: TRBV7-3; abundance: -; j_gene: TRBJ2-1; d_gene: -
CDR3nt: TGTGCCAGCAGCTACCGACTAGCGGGAGATGAGACCCAGTACTTC; CDR3aa: CASSYRLAGDETQYF; v_gene: TRBV28; abundance: -; j_gene: TRBJ2-5; d_gene: TRBD2
CDR3nt: TGTGCCAGCAGTTCCGGACTAGCGGGGAACAATGAGCAGTTCTTC; CDR3aa: CASSSGLAGNNEQFF; v_gene: TRBV6-2/TRBV6-3; abundance: -; j_gene: TRBJ2-1; d_gene: TRBD2
CDR3nt: TGTGCCAGCAGCCAAGTCGGACAACACTACAATGAGCAGTTCTTC; CDR3aa: CASSQVGQHYNEQFF; v_gene: TRBV3-1/TRBV3-2; abundance: -; j_gene: TRBJ2-1; d_gene: -
CDR3nt: TGCAGCGTGAACGCTTACCAGCGGAAAGAGACCCAGTACTTC; CDR3aa: CSVNAYQRKETQYF; v_gene: TRBV29-1; abundance: once; j_gene: TRBJ2-5; d_gene: -
CDR3nt: TGTGCCAGCAGTGACTCGGGGGCGGCAGATACGCAGTATTTT; CDR3aa: CASSDSGAADTQYF; v_gene: TRBV6-4; abundance: once; j_gene: TRBJ2-3; d_gene: -
CDR3nt: TGTGCCAGCAGCCAAGGGGCGGGGCCGGGGAATGAGCAGTTCTTC; CDR3aa: CASSQGAGPGNEQFF; v_gene: TRBV3-1/TRBV3-2; abundance: few; j_gene: TRBJ2-1; d_gene: -
CDR3nt: TGTGCCAGCAGCTTAGATTCTCCTGCTTGGTCTCGACTAGCGGCATCCTACAATGAGCAGTTCTTC; CDR3aa: CASSLDSPAWSRLAASYNEQFF; v_gene: TRBV11-3; abundance: -; j_gene: TRBJ2-1; d_gene: TRBD2
CDR3nt: TGTGCCAGCACCCCTCCGGTTTCAGGCGATGAGCAGTTCTTC; CDR3aa: CASTPPVSGDEQFF; v_gene: TRBV9; abundance: -; j_gene: TRBJ2-1; d_gene: -
CDR3nt: TGTGCCACCCAATTGGGGGGCTCTGGAAACACCATATATTTT; CDR3aa: CATQLGGSGNTIYF; v_gene: TRBV6-5; abundance: few; j_gene: TRBJ1-3; d_gene: -
CDR3nt: TGTGCCAGCATGGACGGGCGGACTAGCGGCACCGGGGAGCTGTTTTTT; CDR3aa: CASMDGRTSGTGELFF; v_gene: TRBV2; abundance: -; j_gene: TRBJ2-2; d_gene: TRBD2
CDR3nt: TGTGCCAGCAGAACTAGCGGAACCTACAATGAGCAGTTCTTC; CDR3aa: CASRTSGTYNEQFF; v_gene: TRBV2; abundance: -; j_gene: TRBJ2-1; d_gene: TRBD2
CDR3nt: TGCGCCAGCAGCTTGAGGAGGGGAGCAACTAATGAAAAACTGTTTTTT; CDR3aa: CASSLRRGATNEKLFF; v_gene: TRBV5-1; abundance: -; j_gene: TRBJ1-4; d_gene: -
CDR3nt: TGTGCCAGCAGCGTAGATACTAGCGATCGTGGGGACGAGCAGTACTTC; CDR3aa: CASSVDTSDRGDEQYF; v_gene: TRBV9; abundance: -; j_gene: TRBJ2-7; d_gene: TRBD2
CDR3nt: TGTGCCAGCAGCGTCGCAGCTCGACAAGGCCAAGATACGCAGTATTTT; CDR3aa: CASSVAARQGQDTQYF; v_gene: TRBV9; abundance: -; j_gene: TRBJ2-3; d_gene: -
CDR3nt: TGTGCCAGTAGGATCACTAGTAAGGGCGGAAATGAGCAGTTCTTC; CDR3aa: CASRITSKGGNEQFF; v_gene: TRBV19; abundance: -; j_gene: TRBJ2-1; d_gene: -
CDR3nt: TGTGCCAGCAGCTTAGATTGGTCTACAGGTCCGTTTCCCCCCACTAGCGGAACCTTCAATGAGCAGTTCTTC; CDR3aa: CASSLDWSTGPFPPTSGTFNEQFF; v_gene: TRBV11-3; abundance: once; j_gene: TRBJ2-1; d_gene: TRBD2
CDR3nt: TGTGCCAGCAGTCCTACTGACGGGGTTAGGGGCAATCAGCCCCAGCATTTT; CDR3aa: CASSPTDGVRGNQPQHF; v_gene: TRBV27; abundance: -; j_gene: TRBJ1-5; d_gene: -
CDR3nt: TGCGCCAGCAGCCAAGGATCCTATTCCGGGACAGGGACCAATCAGCCCCAGCATTTT; CDR3aa: CASSQGSYSGTGTNQPQHF; v_gene: TRBV4-3; abundance: -; j_gene: TRBJ1-5; d_gene: TRBD1
CDR3nt: TGTGCCAGCAGTCCACGGGCAGGGGCTCGCAATCAGCCCCAGCATTTT; CDR3aa: CASSPRAGARNQPQHF; v_gene: TRBV28; abundance: -; j_gene: TRBJ1-5; d_gene: -
CDR3nt: TGTGCCAGCAGCGAGCAGGGGCCCAGCTCCTATAATTCACCCCTCCACTTT; CDR3aa: CASSEQGPSSYNSPLHF; v_gene: TRBV9; abundance: -; j_gene: TRBJ1-6; d_gene: -
CDR3nt: TGTGCCAGCAGCTTAACAGGGTCGAATGGCTACACCTTC; CDR3aa: CASSLTGSNGYTF; v_gene: TRBV11-1; abundance: -; j_gene: TRBJ1-2; d_gene: -
CDR3nt: TGTGCCAGTAGTATCAGGGTGCAGAATGGCTACACCTTC; CDR3aa: CASSIRVQNGYTF; v_gene: TRBV19; abundance: -; j_gene: TRBJ1-2; d_gene: -
CDR3nt: TGTGCCAGCAGCTTGGGTTCCCAGGCAGATGGCTACACCTTC; CDR3aa: CASSLGSQADGYTF; v_gene: TRBV5-4; abundance: -; j_gene: TRBJ1-2; d_gene: -
CDR3nt: TGTGCCAGTAGTAAACAGGGGAGAACTAATGAAAAACTGTTTTTT; CDR3aa: CASSKQGRTNEKLFF; v_gene: TRBV19; abundance: -; j_gene: TRBJ1-4; d_gene: TRBD1
CDR3nt: TGTGCCAGCAGCATACAGGGGGGGTCTACAGATACGCAGTATTTT; CDR3aa: CASSIQGGSTDTQYF; v_gene: TRBV11-1; abundance: -; j_gene: TRBJ2-3; d_gene: -
CDR3nt: TGCGCCAGCAGCCAAGGACTAGCGGCATTATATAGCTCCTACAATGAGCAGTTCTTC; CDR3aa: CASSQGLAALYSSYNEQFF; v_gene: TRBV4-1; abundance: -; j_gene: TRBJ2-1; d_gene: TRBD2
CDR3nt: TGTGCCAGCAGCTCCTGGGGGGGGGTGGACGAGCAGTACTTC; CDR3aa: CASSSWGGVDEQYF; v_gene: TRBV7-8; abundance: -; j_gene: TRBJ2-7; d_gene: TRBD2
CDR3nt: TGTGCCAGCAGTTTACCTCCGGGACAGGGGGCGTACGAGCAGTACTTC; CDR3aa: CASSLPPGQGAYEQYF; v_gene: TRBV27; abundance: -; j_gene: TRBJ2-7; d_gene: TRBD1
CDR3nt: TGTGCCAGCAGTTTACCCTCCTCCGGGACAGGGGAGAACACCGGGGAGCTGTTTTTT; CDR3aa: CASSLPSSGTGENTGELFF; v_gene: TRBV28; abundance: -; j_gene: TRBJ2-2; d_gene: TRBD1
CDR3nt: TGTGCCAGCAGTTACTCCGGACAGGGTGGGGAGACCCAGTACTTC; CDR3aa: CASSYSGQGGETQYF; v_gene: TRBV6-2/TRBV6-3; abundance: -; j_gene: TRBJ2-5; d_gene: TRBD1
CDR3nt: TGTGCCAGCAGCTTAGCCCCCGGGACTCTCAGCACAGATACGCAGTATTTT; CDR3aa: CASSLAPGTLSTDTQYF; v_gene: TRBV7-2; abundance: -; j_gene: TRBJ2-3; d_gene: -